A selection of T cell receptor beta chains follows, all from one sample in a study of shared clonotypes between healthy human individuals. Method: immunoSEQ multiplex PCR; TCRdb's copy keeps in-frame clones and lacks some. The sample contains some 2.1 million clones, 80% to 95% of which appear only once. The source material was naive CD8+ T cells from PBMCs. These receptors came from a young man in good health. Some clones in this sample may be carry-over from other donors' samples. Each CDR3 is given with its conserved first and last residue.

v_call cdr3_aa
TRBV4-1 CASSPLRVLETGTKFYGYTF
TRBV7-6 CATGLLAGTNTDTQYF
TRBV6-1 CASSEGYATNYGYTF
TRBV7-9 CASSLVRVNTEAFF
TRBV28 CASTIPEDYGYTF
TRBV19 CASRGLQGAYQPQHF
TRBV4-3 CASSLRTGGWWTQYF
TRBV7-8 CASSGSATVSNQPQHF
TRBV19 CASSTGVNQPQHF
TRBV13 CASSGDPGEFF
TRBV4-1 CASSQDWGREWYSETQYF
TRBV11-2 CASSFGGRTYEQYF
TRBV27 CASSLGGIYGYTF
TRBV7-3 CASSILAASTDTQYF
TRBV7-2 CASSLAWSSYNSPLHF